This TCR beta chain appears in the sequencing data of a study of shared clonotypes between healthy human individuals. The CDR3 totals 16 residues. Trimming pared 0 bases from V and 0 bases from J, leaving 12 bases between. Germline loops: CDR1 MNHEY, CDR2 SVGAGI. The protocol was immunoSEQ multiplex PCR, while the TCRdb copy is restricted to in-frame clones and leaves out a portion. The sample contains roughly 2.5 million clones, 85% to 95% of which appear only once. The receptor was derived from a man aged 18 to 30 in good health. The chain joins TRBV6-5 to TRBJ2-7, with D perhaps TRBD2 (6 bases). Sequenced sample: naive CD4+ T cells sorted from blood. Subset denoted: CD45RA+ positively selected. The CDR3 here is CASSYSEAGPSYEQYF. The CDR3 nucleotides read TGTGCCAGCAGTTACTCAGAGGCGGGGCCCTCCTACGAGCAGTACTTC.